Listed below are T cell receptor beta chains from one sample, sequenced in a study of blood T cell repertoires in COVID-19. Libraries were prepared by immunoSEQ multiplex PCR; TCRdb keeps only in-frame clonotypes and omits some of them. The sample consists of about 180,000 clones, approximately 80% of them appearing once. The material sequenced was peripheral blood. These receptors all stem from a woman aged 35 to 49 with COVID-19, enrolled during active disease. CDR3s include the opening cysteine and the closing phenylalanine or tryptophan.

v_gene: TRBV19; j_gene: TRBJ1-1; CDR3aa: CASSLTGAENTEAFF
v_gene: TRBV9; j_gene: TRBJ2-6; CDR3aa: CASSVAHSGANVLTF
v_gene: TRBV6-4; j_gene: TRBJ2-6; CDR3aa: CASSDEGGTGANVLTF
v_gene: TRBV6-5; j_gene: TRBJ1-1; CDR3aa: CASIGNSGGGAFF
v_gene: TRBV28; j_gene: TRBJ2-1; CDR3aa: CASSLFLGSGVNEQFF
v_gene: TRBV27; j_gene: TRBJ1-5; CDR3aa: CASSTAGFDSNQPQHF
v_gene: TRBV5-1; j_gene: TRBJ2-5; CDR3aa: CASSRTGEKRNGETQYF
v_gene: TRBV6-5; j_gene: TRBJ2-1; CDR3aa: CASSSGTGVYNEQFF
v_gene: TRBV6-5; j_gene: TRBJ1-1; CDR3aa: CASVSQGGLTEAFF
v_gene: TRBV21-1; j_gene: TRBJ2-4; CDR3aa: CASSKHSGGGAVKNIQYF
v_gene: TRBV7-3; j_gene: TRBJ1-4; CDR3aa: CASSLMQGSEKLFF
v_gene: TRBV6-5; j_gene: TRBJ1-6; CDR3aa: CASANSEGVPPLHF
v_gene: TRBV21-1; j_gene: TRBJ1-2; CDR3aa: CASSKVGDVRF
v_gene: TRBV6-1; j_gene: TRBJ1-5; CDR3aa: CASSGGTLHSNQPQHF
v_gene: TRBV7-9; j_gene: TRBJ2-7; CDR3aa: CASSLRLADEQYF
v_gene: TRBV2; j_gene: TRBJ2-1; CDR3aa: CASRRVGGPDEQFF
v_gene: TRBV9; j_gene: TRBJ1-1; CDR3aa: CASSSRQGMNTEAFF
v_gene: TRBV29-1; j_gene: TRBJ1-5; CDR3aa: CSVDLGDSNQPQHF
v_gene: TRBV5-1; j_gene: TRBJ2-2; CDR3aa: CASSFKPGTSDYTGELFF
v_gene: TRBV3-1/TRBV3-2; j_gene: TRBJ2-3; CDR3aa: CASSQDLAGATDTQYF
v_gene: TRBV21-1; j_gene: TRBJ1-6; CDR3aa: CASSKGSGLRNSPLHF
v_gene: TRBV18; j_gene: TRBJ1-2; CDR3aa: CASSPVLQGNYGYTF
v_gene: TRBV5-1; j_gene: TRBJ2-3; CDR3aa: CASSLDASGSYTDTQYF
v_gene: TRBV2; j_gene: TRBJ1-4; CDR3aa: CASSDLKDRGISTNEKLFF
v_gene: TRBV19; j_gene: TRBJ1-1; CDR3aa: CASSTGLSEAFF
v_gene: TRBV19; j_gene: TRBJ1-3; CDR3aa: CASTIGAIFFF
v_gene: TRBV10-3; j_gene: TRBJ1-3; CDR3aa: CAIRQDASGNTIYF
v_gene: TRBV10-1; j_gene: TRBJ1-1; CDR3aa: CASSAGTSSNTEAFF
v_gene: TRBV11-3; j_gene: TRBJ2-7; CDR3aa: CASSRAFRDYEQYF
v_gene: TRBV18; j_gene: TRBJ1-4; CDR3aa: CASSRAGFPAKLFF
v_gene: TRBV19; j_gene: TRBJ1-4; CDR3aa: CASSPPGGQVAKLFF
v_gene: TRBV9; j_gene: TRBJ2-7; CDR3aa: CASSSHGGDSYEQYF
v_gene: TRBV5-1; j_gene: TRBJ1-3; CDR3aa: CASSLVSGQNTIYF
v_gene: TRBV7-9; j_gene: TRBJ1-5; CDR3aa: CASSSEGGGGNQPQHF
v_gene: TRBV5-1; j_gene: TRBJ2-2; CDR3aa: CASSLGGTSTGELFF
v_gene: TRBV29-1; j_gene: TRBJ1-3; CDR3aa: CSVRVPGNTIYF
v_gene: TRBV7-9; j_gene: TRBJ1-2; CDR3aa: CASSRPGGYYGYTF
v_gene: TRBV5-1; j_gene: TRBJ1-3; CDR3aa: CASSFSERGGQGVTGNTIYF
v_gene: TRBV28; j_gene: TRBJ2-7; CDR3aa: CASSLDPGLVYEQYF
v_gene: TRBV6-5; j_gene: TRBJ2-7; CDR3aa: CASSYDTGGWSYEQYF
v_gene: TRBV7-2; j_gene: TRBJ2-2; CDR3aa: CASSLGPTGGTGELFF
v_gene: TRBV9; j_gene: TRBJ2-1; CDR3aa: CASSNLAGVSEQFF
v_gene: TRBV15; j_gene: TRBJ1-5; CDR3aa: CATSRDWRQGGNQPQHF
v_gene: TRBV29-1; j_gene: TRBJ1-1; CDR3aa: CSVHDRMNTEAFF
v_gene: TRBV18; j_gene: TRBJ1-1; CDR3aa: CASSPRGPGEAFF
v_gene: TRBV4-1; j_gene: TRBJ2-2; CDR3aa: CASSQDPSYPGELFF
v_gene: TRBV6-5; j_gene: TRBJ1-2; CDR3aa: CASSQSAGGYTF
v_gene: TRBV5-6; j_gene: TRBJ1-5; CDR3aa: CASSLSGGKNQPQHF
v_gene: TRBV9; j_gene: TRBJ2-5; CDR3aa: CASSVTGGAGKETQYF